This T cell receptor (beta chain) was sequenced during a study of blood T cells in healthy people across ages (dated by TCRdb to about 2015). Context from the whole study: In model experiments, roughly one uniquely barcoded TCR beta cDNA molecule per two T cells was captured by template switching. Age-related changes in TCR beta repertoire diversity were measured in the study by deep sequencing normalized with unique cDNA molecular identifiers. The donors were split into four age groups: young (average around 15 years), middle-aged (roughly 42), aged (about 62) and long-lived (approximately 80). To avoid experimental bias, donors of different ages were spread randomly across the sequencing lanes. Two additional independent replicas of 1 million unique cDNA reads from the same blood draw were analyzed for two donors (one aged 18 to 30 and one aged 80 or older).

The sample holds one count of this clonotype. The specificity of this receptor is unknown. Within one base of it there is no much larger clone, and no base qualities were kept. A read on its own is weak evidence. The research as a whole found: A strong correlation was found between observed TCR beta diversity and the percentage of naive T cells measured by flow cytometry. Observed TCR beta diversity per million T cells fell roughly linearly with age, and a significant reduction was already apparent by age roughly 40. Bulk unsorted PBMC profiling prevented conclusive comparison of naive and antigen-experienced compartments. Total diversity estimates from one million sequenced T cells were considered lower bounds and underestimates. Because the CMV infection status of the donors was unknown, age-related changes in expanded clonotypes may potentially have been confounded. Compared with the aged group, the long-lived group had more naive CD4+ T cells, fewer expanded clones and increased TCR diversity, suggesting age selection.

Libraries were prepared through 5' RACE. TCRdb shows the sequencer as Illumina HiSeq 2500. A second PCR of roughly 7 to 11 cycles was performed with a sample-barcoded 5' primer and a J-beta primer mix. Each TCR beta cDNA molecule received a unique molecular identifier from a template-switch 5' adaptor carrying 12 random nucleotides. Each sample yielded at least 2.5 million CDR3-containing paired-end reads. The Mint cDNA synthesis kit, primed by a TRBC-specific oligonucleotide, was used to synthesize first-strand cDNA from all RNA. All cDNA was treated with uracil-DNA glycosylase and then went through a first 18-cycle PCR with the universal primers M1SS and BC2_uni_R. The original methods were these. For normalization, 1 million high-quality reads were randomly selected from each sample, with every read carrying a distinct molecular identifier. Instead of being binned into consensus sequences, reads that shared molecular identifiers were thrown out. CDR3 identification, clonotype clustering and error correction used MiTCR with a Q25 quality threshold and the strictest error-elimination algorithm. Lower-bound total TCR beta diversity was estimated with a nonparametric unseen species model using Euler transformation. TCRdb reran the public reads through fastp at Q25 and MiXCR, keeping productive beta chains. A single entry per CDR3 protein holds the most common genes and DNA from its merged rows. The V and J calls shown here were made by TCRdb, not taken from the authors' results. The sample records under 800,000 distinct CDR3 sequences, 35% to 45% of which are singletons. The ten largest clonotypes hold 20% to 25% of the sample.

Donors were about 36 systemically healthy Caucasian individuals from Russia aged roughly 6 to 100 years. Each donor gave about 9.2 milliliters of peripheral blood, drawn into EDTA-treated Vacutainer tubes. Ficoll-Paque density-gradient centrifugation was used to isolate PBMCs, with at least 6.5 million obtained per sample. Total RNA was extracted from PBMCs with Trizol reagent, with at least 6 micrograms obtained per sample. The percentages of naive CD45RAhigh/CD27high T cells were determined by flow cytometry on a PBMC aliquot from every donor. The germline V end is reduced by 4 bases and the J end by 5 bases; junction bases left unmatched: 19. Looking up the germline V gene (reference sequence) yields CDR1 PRHDT and CDR2 FYEKMQ. Spanning cysteine to phenylalanine, the CDR3 consists of 18 amino acids. The read is trimmed to its CDR3 DNA, 54 bases read in frame from base 1.

The TCR sequence derives from a woman aged 55-69 years in good health. The chain joins TRBV13 to TRBJ1-2; TRBD1 fits 7 bases in the junction. Sequences were obtained from blood. The DNA sequence is as follows: TGTGCCAGCAGCTCACCTAAGGCAACCGGGACAGAAGCTTATGGCTACACCTTC. It translates to CASSSPKATGTEAYGYTF.